This is a list of T cell receptor beta chains from one sample in a study of response to subunit inactivated influenza vaccine. MiXCR, run by TCRdb on the RT-PCR reads, gives a single entry per CDR3 protein. Among under 550,000 distinct CDR3 sequences listed, around 8% were seen once. Specimen: PBMCs from blood, collected about 24 months after vaccination. These receptors were taken from a man between 50 and 75 years old who received an inactivated influenza vaccine. The CDR3 runs from the conserved cysteine through the conserved F or W. D genes are given only for firm matches. Only part of the rows carry a size: once, few, many, or a class if the clone is expanded.

abundance: .
j_gene: TRBJ1-3
v_gene: TRBV19
d_gene: .
CDR3nt: TGTGCCAGTAGTATATCAATCTCTGGAAACACCATATATTTT
CDR3aa: CASSISISGNTIYF

abundance: many
j_gene: TRBJ2-1
v_gene: TRBV29-1
d_gene: .
CDR3nt: TGCAGCGTTGAAGCGATGGGCCGCCCCAATGAGCAGTTCTTC
CDR3aa: CSVEAMGRPNEQFF

abundance: .
j_gene: TRBJ1-5
v_gene: TRBV19
d_gene: .
CDR3nt: TGTGCCAGTAGAAATCCGGGGAGGGCCGGTGGCAATCAGCCCCAGCATTTT
CDR3aa: CASRNPGRAGGNQPQHF

abundance: many
j_gene: TRBJ1-3
v_gene: TRBV24-1
d_gene: TRBD1
CDR3nt: TGTGCCACCAGTGACGGGACAGTTGGAAACACCATATATTTT
CDR3aa: CATSDGTVGNTIYF

abundance: .
j_gene: TRBJ1-1
v_gene: TRBV12-3/TRBV12-4
d_gene: .
CDR3nt: TGTGCCGCTCAGAGAGGGGTCGCTGAAGCTTTCTTT
CDR3aa: CAAQRGVAEAFF

abundance: .
j_gene: TRBJ2-3
v_gene: TRBV5-6
d_gene: TRBD1
CDR3nt: TGTGCCAGCAGCGCCCGGGACAGGGGGCAGTATTTT
CDR3aa: CASSARDRGQYF

abundance: .
j_gene: TRBJ2-1
v_gene: TRBV6-2/TRBV6-3
d_gene: .
CDR3nt: TGTGCCAGCAGTTACTCGAGAGTGGTGCCTTACAATGAGCAGTTCTTC
CDR3aa: CASSYSRVVPYNEQFF

abundance: few
j_gene: TRBJ2-7
v_gene: TRBV4-1
d_gene: .
CDR3nt: TGCGCCAGCAGCCAAGTCAACGGGCAGGGCTACGAGCAGTACTTC
CDR3aa: CASSQVNGQGYEQYF

abundance: .
j_gene: TRBJ2-7
v_gene: TRBV9
d_gene: TRBD2
CDR3nt: TGTGCCAGCAGCGTAGCTGGGCGGGAGATAGACGAGCAGTACTTC
CDR3aa: CASSVAGREIDEQYF

abundance: .
j_gene: TRBJ1-3
v_gene: TRBV5-6
d_gene: TRBD1
CDR3nt: TGTGCCAGCAGCTTTTACAGGGGGCGTGCTGGAAACACCATATATTTT
CDR3aa: CASSFYRGRAGNTIYF

abundance: many
j_gene: TRBJ1-4
v_gene: TRBV12-3/TRBV12-4
d_gene: .
CDR3nt: TGTGCCAGCAGTTTGGGACAAGTAACCAAGAATGAAAAACTGTTTTTT
CDR3aa: CASSLGQVTKNEKLFF

abundance: few
j_gene: TRBJ2-1
v_gene: TRBV7-2
d_gene: .
CDR3nt: TGTGCCAGCAGCTTAGAGAGGGGCTATGAGCAGTTCTTC
CDR3aa: CASSLERGYEQFF

abundance: few
j_gene: TRBJ2-1
v_gene: TRBV4-2
d_gene: .
CDR3nt: TGTGCCAGCAGCCAAGATCTGGGAGAATTATTAAAGCAGTTCTTC
CDR3aa: CASSQDLGELLKQFF

abundance: few
j_gene: TRBJ2-1
v_gene: TRBV6-2/TRBV6-3
d_gene: .
CDR3nt: TGTGCCAGCGAGGGGTGGGCCAACAATGAGCAGTTCTTC
CDR3aa: CASEGWANNEQFF

abundance: few
j_gene: TRBJ2-7
v_gene: TRBV11-2
d_gene: .
CDR3nt: TGTGCCAGCAGCTTAGTCCGGGGACGGGACTACGAGCAGTACTTC
CDR3aa: CASSLVRGRDYEQYF

abundance: many
j_gene: TRBJ2-5
v_gene: TRBV6-5
d_gene: .
CDR3nt: TGTGCCAGCAGTATCCCTTCCCAAGAGACCCAGTACTTC
CDR3aa: CASSIPSQETQYF

abundance: few
j_gene: TRBJ2-5
v_gene: TRBV12-3/TRBV12-4
d_gene: .
CDR3nt: TGTGCCAGCAGTTACGGACAGATACAAGAGACCCAGTACTTC
CDR3aa: CASSYGQIQETQYF

abundance: many
j_gene: TRBJ1-5
v_gene: TRBV6-5
d_gene: .
CDR3nt: TGTGCCAGCAGTTACTTTTTCTCTCCTGAACCAGGGCAGCCCCAGCATTTT
CDR3aa: CASSYFFSPEPGQPQHF

abundance: .
j_gene: TRBJ2-3
v_gene: TRBV5-1
d_gene: .
CDR3nt: TGCGCCAGCATCCCCGGAGGAAGCACAGATACGCAGTATTTT
CDR3aa: CASIPGGSTDTQYF

abundance: many
j_gene: TRBJ1-5
v_gene: TRBV7-9
d_gene: .
CDR3nt: TGTGCCAGCAGCTTGCAGGGTCAGCCCCAGCATTTT
CDR3aa: CASSLQGQPQHF

abundance: .
j_gene: TRBJ1-5
v_gene: TRBV19
d_gene: .
CDR3nt: TGTGCCAGTAGTATCTGGGGCAGCAATCAGCCCCAGCATTTT
CDR3aa: CASSIWGSNQPQHF

abundance: many
j_gene: TRBJ1-2
v_gene: TRBV7-2
d_gene: .
CDR3nt: TGTGCCAGCAGCCTCAGGAACTATGGCTACACCTTC
CDR3aa: CASSLRNYGYTF

abundance: few
j_gene: TRBJ2-2
v_gene: TRBV12-3/TRBV12-4
d_gene: .
CDR3nt: TGTGCCAGCAACGGGGCCCGGCAGAAACCCACCGGGGAGCTGTTTTTT
CDR3aa: CASNGARQKPTGELFF

abundance: few
j_gene: TRBJ2-4
v_gene: TRBV4-3
d_gene: .
CDR3nt: TGCGCCAGCAGCCAAGATGCGACGGCCTGGGGCGACATTCAGTACTTC
CDR3aa: CASSQDATAWGDIQYF

abundance: few
j_gene: TRBJ2-5
v_gene: TRBV5-1
d_gene: .
CDR3nt: TGCGCCAGCCTTGGGGGGACGGCCCAGTACTTC
CDR3aa: CASLGGTAQYF

abundance: .
j_gene: TRBJ1-1
v_gene: TRBV4-2
d_gene: .
CDR3nt: TGTGCCAGCAGCCAAGCATACATGAACACTGAAGCTTTCTTT
CDR3aa: CASSQAYMNTEAFF

abundance: many
j_gene: TRBJ1-1
v_gene: TRBV20-1
d_gene: .
CDR3nt: TGCAGTGCTACGGGGGGAAACACTGAAGCTTTCTTT
CDR3aa: CSATGGNTEAFF

abundance: few
j_gene: TRBJ2-7
v_gene: TRBV5-1
d_gene: TRBD1
CDR3nt: TGCGCCAGCAGCCTCCGGGACAGGGGATACGGCTCCTACGAGCAGTACTTC
CDR3aa: CASSLRDRGYGSYEQYF

abundance: few
j_gene: TRBJ2-7
v_gene: TRBV19
d_gene: TRBD1
CDR3nt: TGTGCCAGTAGTGGACAGGGGGCCTCCTACGAGCAGTACTTC
CDR3aa: CASSGQGASYEQYF